Following are 9 T cell receptor beta chains from one sample sequenced in a study of beta chain features in type 1 diabetes listed by TCRdb under 2018. Results and caveats for the whole study, not just this receptor: A moderate but significant shortening of TCRB CDR3 length was observed in type 1 diabetes patients in all four CD4+ subsets.

The library was prepared using the immunoSEQ multiplex PCR assay. The entire amount of isolated RNA was reverse transcribed using the High Capacity cDNA Reverse Transcription Kit, so the sequenced TCRB transcripts were expressed ones. The table comes from immuneACCESS by way of TCRdb, which keeps in-frame sequences with V and J called. Part of the clones is missing from these tables; in studies checked, under half for an unresolved V gene and the rest for unknown reasons. This sample gives some 660,000 clones in total; 11% to 15% of them show up just once. The ten largest account for roughly 0.04% of the sample. Their antigens are not known. The specimen was naive CD4+ T cells from blood. The label giving this sample's cell subset or site can be read as: true naive CD4+ T cells. The receptors stem from a man in his late teens or twenties with type 1 diabetes.

The chain couples TRBV7-2 to TRBJ1-1, with a weak D call TRBD1 (5 bases). The CDR3 has 14 residues. Trimming took off 3 bases at V and 5 bases at J, with 13 bases between the two ends. Germline V CDR1 and CDR2: SGHTA, FQGNSA. The CDR3, as DNA: TGTGCCAGCAGCTTGGGACGGGCGGAGACTGAAGCTTTCTTT. Translated: CASSLGRAETEAFF.

The chain has TRBV2 and TRBJ2-3; no reliable D call. The CDR3 has 13 residues. The V and J ends lost 6 bases and 0 bases respectively, with 7 bases between them. The V gene's germline CDR1 is SNHLY and CDR2 FYNNEI. The CDR3 reads CASRTQSTDTQYF. DNA of the CDR3: TGTGCCAGCAGAACACAAAGCACAGATACGCAGTATTTT.

Notes on this clone: Other DNA sequences in the sample encode the same CDR3. J is TRBJ2-7 and V is TRBV5-4; TRBD2 might be the D (5 bases). This CDR3 is 13 amino acids long. Germline assignment: CDR1 SGHNT and CDR2 YYREEE (reference sequence). The V end lost 4 bases, the J end lost 3 bases, and 11 bases lay between the germline ends. CDR3 in DNA: TGTGCCAGCAGCGTCGGACTGAACTACGAGCAGTACTTC. This gives the protein CASSVGLNYEQYF.

The CDR3 region is CASSVGADRDTEAFF. CDR3 coding DNA: TGTGCCAGCAGCGTAGGGGCGGACAGGGACACTGAAGCTTTCTTT. This chain connects TRBV9 to TRBJ1-1, with 8 positions matching TRBD1. Germline trimming cut 0 bases from V and 3 bases from J; bases unmatched to any gene: 4. The germline V gene has CDR1 SGDLS and CDR2 YYNGEE. The CDR3 sequence is 15 residues long.

V gene TRBV29-1 combines with J gene TRBJ1-4, with unresolved D. Per germline, CDR1 SQVTM and CDR2 ANQGSEA. The CDR3 is made up of 13 amino acids. V was clipped by 5 bases and J by 5 bases, with 12 bases between them. The CDR3 loop is CSVSHDMNEKLFF. CDR3 coding DNA: TGCAGCGTTTCCCATGATATGAATGAAAAACTGTTTTTT.

This clone was seen a few times. The genes are TRBV21-1 and TRBJ2-1; the D call of TRBD2 is as the table states it, not checked on the DNA. TRBV21-1 is termed a pseudogene. The CDR3 runs to 15 residues. The DNA of the CDR3 is TGTGCCGGACTAGTATGGGTAGGCGGGCACAATGAGCAGTTCTTC. Its protein product is CAGLVWVGGHNEQFF.

The J gene is TRBJ2-3, the V gene TRBV5-1, with D uncertain. The CDR3 is 15 residues long. V was clipped by 4 bases and J by 2 bases, with 14 bases between them. CDR1 and CDR2 from the germline V gene are SGHRS and YFSETQ. This chain's CDR3 is CASSRYTQVTDTQYF. In nucleotides, the CDR3 is TGCGCCAGCAGCCGATACACGCAGGTCACAGATACGCAGTATTTT.

This clone was observed a handful of times. The chain uses TRBV4-1 and TRBJ1-5, with unresolved D. CDR3 size: 13 residues. V dropped 5 bases and J dropped 7 bases, with 12 bases sitting between them. CDR1 and CDR2 from the germline V gene are MGHRA and YSYEKL. The CDR3 region is CASSISVLQPQHF. The CDR3 bases are TGCGCCAGCAGCATCTCCGTGCTCCAGCCCCAGCATTTT.

This chain connects TRBV5-6 to TRBJ1-1; unclear D gene. The CDR3 is 13 amino acids. V lost 7 bases to trimming and J lost 0 bases, with 10 bases between them. The germline CDR1 and CDR2 sequences are SGHDT and YYEEEE. This CDR3 is CASFGVMNTEAFF. CDR3 sequence (DNA): TGTGCCAGCTTCGGGGTTATGAACACTGAAGCTTTCTTT.